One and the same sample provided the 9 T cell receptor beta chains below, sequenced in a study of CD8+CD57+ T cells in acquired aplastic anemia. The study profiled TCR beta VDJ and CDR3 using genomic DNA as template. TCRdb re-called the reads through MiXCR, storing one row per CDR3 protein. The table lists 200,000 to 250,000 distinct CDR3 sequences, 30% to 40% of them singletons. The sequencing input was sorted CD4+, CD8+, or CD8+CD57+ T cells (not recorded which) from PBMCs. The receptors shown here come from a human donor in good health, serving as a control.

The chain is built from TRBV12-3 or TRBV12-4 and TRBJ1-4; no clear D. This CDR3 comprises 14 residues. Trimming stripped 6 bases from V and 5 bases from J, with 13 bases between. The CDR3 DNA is TGTGCCAGCAGCCCCGAGGTAAAGAATGAAAAACTGTTTTTT. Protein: CASSPEVKNEKLFF.

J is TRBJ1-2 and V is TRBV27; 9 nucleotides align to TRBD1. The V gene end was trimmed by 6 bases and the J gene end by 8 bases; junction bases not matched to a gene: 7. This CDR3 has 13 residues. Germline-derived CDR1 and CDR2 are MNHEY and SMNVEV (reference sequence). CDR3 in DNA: TGTGCCAGCAGCCTACAGGGGGCGCAGGGCTACACCTTC. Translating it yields CASSLQGAQGYTF.

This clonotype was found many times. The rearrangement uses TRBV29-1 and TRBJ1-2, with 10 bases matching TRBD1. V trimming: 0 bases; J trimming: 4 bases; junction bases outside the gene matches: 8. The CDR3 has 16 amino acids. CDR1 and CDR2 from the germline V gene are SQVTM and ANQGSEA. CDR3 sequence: CSVEDRPGQGSYGYTF. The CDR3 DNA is TGCAGCGTTGAAGACCGTCCGGGACAGGGGTCCTATGGCTACACCTTC.

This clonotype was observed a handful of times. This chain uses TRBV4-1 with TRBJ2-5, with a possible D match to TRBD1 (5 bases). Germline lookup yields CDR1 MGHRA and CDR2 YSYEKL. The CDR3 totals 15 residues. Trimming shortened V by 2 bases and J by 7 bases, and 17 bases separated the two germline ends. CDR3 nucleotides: TGCGCCAGCAGCCAAAATAGTGGGGCTTTGGGGACCCAGTACTTC. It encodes CASSQNSGALGTQYF.

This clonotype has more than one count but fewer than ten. CDR3 coding DNA: TGTGCCAGCAGCCAAGAAGCTAGTGGTCGCGGGGGCGAGACCCAGTACTTC. Amino acids: CASSQEASGRGGETQYF. This chain uses TRBV4-2 with TRBJ2-5; TRBD2 is a possible D gene (7 bases). The germline gives CDR1 LGHNA, CDR2 YNFKEQ. There are 17 residues in the CDR3. V shed 0 bases and J shed 5 bases, with 19 bases lying between them.

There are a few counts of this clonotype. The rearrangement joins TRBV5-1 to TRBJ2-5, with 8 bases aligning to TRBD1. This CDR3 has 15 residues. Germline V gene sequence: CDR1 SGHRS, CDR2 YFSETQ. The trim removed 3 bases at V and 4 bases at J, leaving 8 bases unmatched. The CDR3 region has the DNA TGCGCCAGCAGCTCTCAACAGGGGGTCGGAGAGACCCAGTACTTC. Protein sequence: CASSSQQGVGETQYF.

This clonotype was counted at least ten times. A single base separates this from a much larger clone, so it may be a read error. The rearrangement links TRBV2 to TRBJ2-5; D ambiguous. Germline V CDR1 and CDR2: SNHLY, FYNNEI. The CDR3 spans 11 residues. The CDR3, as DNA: TGTGTCAGCACTGTGGGGGAGACCCAGTACTTC. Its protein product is CVSTVGETQYF.

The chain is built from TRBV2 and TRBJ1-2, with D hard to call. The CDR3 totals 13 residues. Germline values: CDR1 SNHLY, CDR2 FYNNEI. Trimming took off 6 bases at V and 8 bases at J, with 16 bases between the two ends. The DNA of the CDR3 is TGTGCCAGCAGCGTCACCGGAAAATCAGGCTACACCTTC. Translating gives CASSVTGKSGYTF.

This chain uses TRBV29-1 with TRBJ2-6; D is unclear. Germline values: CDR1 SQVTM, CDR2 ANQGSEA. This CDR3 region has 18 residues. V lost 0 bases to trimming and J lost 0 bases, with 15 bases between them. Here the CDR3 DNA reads TGCAGCGTTGAAGATGCACCGAAAGGATTCTCTGGGGCCAACGTCCTGACTTTC. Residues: CSVEDAPKGFSGANVLTF.